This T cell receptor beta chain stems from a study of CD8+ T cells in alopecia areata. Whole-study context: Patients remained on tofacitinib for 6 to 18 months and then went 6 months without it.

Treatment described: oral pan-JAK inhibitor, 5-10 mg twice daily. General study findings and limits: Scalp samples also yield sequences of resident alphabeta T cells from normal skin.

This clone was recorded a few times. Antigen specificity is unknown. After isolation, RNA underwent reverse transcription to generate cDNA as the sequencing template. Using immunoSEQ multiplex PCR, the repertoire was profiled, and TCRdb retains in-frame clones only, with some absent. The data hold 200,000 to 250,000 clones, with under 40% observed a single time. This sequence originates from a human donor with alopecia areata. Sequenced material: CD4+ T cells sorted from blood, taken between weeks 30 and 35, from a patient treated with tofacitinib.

CDR3 protein: CSVEAGRRLEQFF. The CDR3 DNA reads as TGCAGCGTTGAGGCGGGCCGCAGGCTTGAGCAGTTCTTC. The chain has TRBV29-1 and TRBJ2-1; the D gene is possibly TRBD2 (5 bases). CDR3 length equals 13 residues. Germline values: CDR1 SQVTM, CDR2 ANQGSEA. Trimming stripped 3 bases from V and 9 bases from J, with 15 bases between.